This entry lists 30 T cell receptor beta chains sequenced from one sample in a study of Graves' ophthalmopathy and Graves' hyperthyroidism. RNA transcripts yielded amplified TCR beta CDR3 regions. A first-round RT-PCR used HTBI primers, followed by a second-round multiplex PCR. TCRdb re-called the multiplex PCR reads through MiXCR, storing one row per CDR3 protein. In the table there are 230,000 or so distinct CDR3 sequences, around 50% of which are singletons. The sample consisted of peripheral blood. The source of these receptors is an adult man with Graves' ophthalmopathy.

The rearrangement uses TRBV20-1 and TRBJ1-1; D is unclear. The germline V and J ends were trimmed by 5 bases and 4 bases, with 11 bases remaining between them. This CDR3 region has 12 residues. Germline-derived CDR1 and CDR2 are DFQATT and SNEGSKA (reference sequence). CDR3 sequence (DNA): TGCAGTGCTGGGCGCCGGGGCACTGAAGCTTTCTTT. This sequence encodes CSAGRRGTEAFF.

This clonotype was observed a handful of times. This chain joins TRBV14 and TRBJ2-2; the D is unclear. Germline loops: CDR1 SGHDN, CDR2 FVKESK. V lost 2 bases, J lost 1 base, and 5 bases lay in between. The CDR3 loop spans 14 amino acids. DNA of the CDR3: TGTGCCAGCAGCCAATCGCGGAACACCGGGGAGCTGTTTTTT. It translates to CASSQSRNTGELFF.

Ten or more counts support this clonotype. The DNA of the CDR3 is TGTGCCAGCAGTGCGGGACAGGGGTTCGAGCAGTACTTC. Its protein is CASSAGQGFEQYF. V usage is TRBV2 and J usage is TRBJ2-7; TRBD1 matches at 10 bases. V gave up 4 bases and J gave up 6 bases; unmatched junction bases: 3. The CDR3 totals 13 residues. CDR1 is SNHLY, CDR2 FYNNEI, per germline.

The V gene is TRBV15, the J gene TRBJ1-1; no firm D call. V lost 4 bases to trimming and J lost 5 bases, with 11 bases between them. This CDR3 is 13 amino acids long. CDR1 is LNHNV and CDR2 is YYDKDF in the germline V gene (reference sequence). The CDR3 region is CATSMGRRTEAFF. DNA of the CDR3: TGTGCCACCAGCATGGGGAGGAGGACTGAAGCTTTCTTT.

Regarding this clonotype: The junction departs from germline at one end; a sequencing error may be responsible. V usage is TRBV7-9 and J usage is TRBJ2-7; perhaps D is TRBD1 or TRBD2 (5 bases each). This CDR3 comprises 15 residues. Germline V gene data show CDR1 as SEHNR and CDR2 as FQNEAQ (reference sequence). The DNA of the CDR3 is TGCGCCAGCAGCTTAAGCGAGGGGTCGGTTTACGAGCAGTACTTC. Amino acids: CASSLSEGSVYEQYF.

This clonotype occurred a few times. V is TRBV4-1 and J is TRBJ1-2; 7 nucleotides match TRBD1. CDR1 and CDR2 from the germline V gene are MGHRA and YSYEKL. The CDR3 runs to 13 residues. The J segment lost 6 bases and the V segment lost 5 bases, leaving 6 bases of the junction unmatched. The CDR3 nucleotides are TGCGCCAGCAGCAGACCAGGGGGGGATGGCTACACCTTC. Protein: CASSRPGGDGYTF.

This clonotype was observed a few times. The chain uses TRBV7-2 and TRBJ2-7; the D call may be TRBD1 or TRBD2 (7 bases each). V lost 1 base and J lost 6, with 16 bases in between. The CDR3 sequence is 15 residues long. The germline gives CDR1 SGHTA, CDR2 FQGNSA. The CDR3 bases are TGTGCCAGCAGCTTAGAAGGGGGAGGGGGCCGCGAGCAGTACTTC. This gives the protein CASSLEGGGGREQYF.

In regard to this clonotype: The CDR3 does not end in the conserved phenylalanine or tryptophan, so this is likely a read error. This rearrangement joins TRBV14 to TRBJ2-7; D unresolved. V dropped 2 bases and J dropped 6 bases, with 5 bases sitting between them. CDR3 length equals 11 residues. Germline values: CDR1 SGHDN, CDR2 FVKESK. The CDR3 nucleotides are TGTGCCAGCAGCCAACTCGGCGAGCAGTACCTC. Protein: CASSQLGEQYL.

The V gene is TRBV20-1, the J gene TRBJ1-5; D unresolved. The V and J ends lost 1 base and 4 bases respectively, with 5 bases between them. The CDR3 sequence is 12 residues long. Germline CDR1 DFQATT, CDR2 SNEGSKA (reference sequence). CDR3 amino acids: CSARVQNQPQHF. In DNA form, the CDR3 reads TGCAGTGCTAGAGTCCAGAATCAGCCCCAGCATTTT.

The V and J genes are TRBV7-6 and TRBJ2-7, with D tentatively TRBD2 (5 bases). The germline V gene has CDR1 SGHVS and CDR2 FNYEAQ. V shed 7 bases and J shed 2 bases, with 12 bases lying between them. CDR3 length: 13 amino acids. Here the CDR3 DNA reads TGTGCCAGCACCCTACCCGGGGCCTACGAGCAGTACTTC. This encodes CASTLPGAYEQYF. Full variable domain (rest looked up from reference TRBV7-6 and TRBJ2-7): GAGVSQSPRYKVTKRGQDVALRCDPISGHVSLYWYRQALGQGPEFLTYFNYEAQQDKSGLPNDRFSAERPEGSISTLTIQRTEQRDSAMYRCASTLPGAYEQYFGPGTRLTVT.

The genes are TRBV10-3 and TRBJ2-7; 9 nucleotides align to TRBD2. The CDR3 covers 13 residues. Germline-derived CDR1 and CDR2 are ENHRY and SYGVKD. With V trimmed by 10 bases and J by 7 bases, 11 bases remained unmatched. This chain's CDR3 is CASRLAAFGEQYF. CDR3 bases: TGTGCCAGTCGACTAGCGGCGTTCGGGGAGCAGTACTTC.

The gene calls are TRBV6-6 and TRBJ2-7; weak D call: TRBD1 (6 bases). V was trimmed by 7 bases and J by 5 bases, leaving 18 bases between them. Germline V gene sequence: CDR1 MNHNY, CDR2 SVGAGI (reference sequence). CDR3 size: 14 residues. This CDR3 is CASTLKGDPHEQYF. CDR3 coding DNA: TGTGCCAGCACCCTAAAGGGGGACCCTCACGAGCAGTACTTC.

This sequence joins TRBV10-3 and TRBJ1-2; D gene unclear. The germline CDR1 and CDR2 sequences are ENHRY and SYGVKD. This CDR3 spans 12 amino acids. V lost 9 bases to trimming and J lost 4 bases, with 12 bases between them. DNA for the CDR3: TGTGCCATATTTACAACAGTCTATGGCTACACCTTC. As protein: CAIFTTVYGYTF.

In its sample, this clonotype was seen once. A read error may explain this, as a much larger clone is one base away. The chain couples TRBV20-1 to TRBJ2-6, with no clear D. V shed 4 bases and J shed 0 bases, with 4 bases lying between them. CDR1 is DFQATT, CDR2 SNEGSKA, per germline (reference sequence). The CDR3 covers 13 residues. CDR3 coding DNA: TGCAGTGCTACCCACTCTGGGGCCAACGTCCTGACTTTC. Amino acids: CSATHSGANVLTF.

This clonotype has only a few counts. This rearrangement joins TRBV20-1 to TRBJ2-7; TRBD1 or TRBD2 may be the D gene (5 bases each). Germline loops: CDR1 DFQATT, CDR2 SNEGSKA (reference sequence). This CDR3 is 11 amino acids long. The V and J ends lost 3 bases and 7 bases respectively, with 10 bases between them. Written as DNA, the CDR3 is TGCAGTGCTAGCCCGAGGGGAGAGCAGTACTTC. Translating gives CSASPRGEQYF.

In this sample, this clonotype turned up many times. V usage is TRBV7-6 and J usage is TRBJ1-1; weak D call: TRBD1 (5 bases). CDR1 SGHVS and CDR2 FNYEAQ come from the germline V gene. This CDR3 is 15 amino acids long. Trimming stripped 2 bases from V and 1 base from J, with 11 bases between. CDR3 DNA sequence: TGTGCCAGCAGCTTAAGGGGCGTTCCGAACACTGAAGCTTTCTTT. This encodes CASSLRGVPNTEAFF.

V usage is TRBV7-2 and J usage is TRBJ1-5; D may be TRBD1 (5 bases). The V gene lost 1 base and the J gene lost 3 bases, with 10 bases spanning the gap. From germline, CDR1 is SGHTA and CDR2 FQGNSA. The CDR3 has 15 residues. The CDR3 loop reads CASSLVAGLNQPQHF. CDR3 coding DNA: TGTGCCAGCAGCTTAGTCGCGGGGCTCAATCAGCCCCAGCATTTT.

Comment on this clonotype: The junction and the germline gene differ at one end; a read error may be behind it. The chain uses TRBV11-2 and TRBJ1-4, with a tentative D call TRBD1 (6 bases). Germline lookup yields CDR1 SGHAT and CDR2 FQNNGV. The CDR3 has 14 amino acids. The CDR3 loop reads CASSLGQANEKLSF. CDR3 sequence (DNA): TGTGCCAGCAGCTTAGGACAGGCTAATGAAAAACTGTCTTTT.

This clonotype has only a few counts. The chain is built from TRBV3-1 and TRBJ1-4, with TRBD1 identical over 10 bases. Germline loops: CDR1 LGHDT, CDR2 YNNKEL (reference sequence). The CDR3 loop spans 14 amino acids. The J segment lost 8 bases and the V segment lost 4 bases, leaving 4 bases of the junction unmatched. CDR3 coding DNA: TGTGCCAGCAGCCGCGGGACAGGGGAAGAAAAACTGTTTTTT. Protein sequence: CASSRGTGEEKLFF.

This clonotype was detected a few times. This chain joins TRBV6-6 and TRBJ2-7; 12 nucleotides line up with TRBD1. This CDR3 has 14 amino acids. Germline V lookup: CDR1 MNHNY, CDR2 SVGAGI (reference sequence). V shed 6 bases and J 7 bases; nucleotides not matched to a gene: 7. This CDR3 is CASSPGTGGWEQYF. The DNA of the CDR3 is TGTGCCAGCAGCCCTGGGACAGGGGGCTGGGAGCAGTACTTC.

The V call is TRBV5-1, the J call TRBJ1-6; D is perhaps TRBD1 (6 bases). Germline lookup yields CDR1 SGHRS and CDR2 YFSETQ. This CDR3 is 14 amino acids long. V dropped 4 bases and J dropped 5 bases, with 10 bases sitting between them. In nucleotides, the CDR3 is TGCGCCAGCAGCCACCGGGACAATAATTCACCCCTCCACTTT. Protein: CASSHRDNNSPLHF.

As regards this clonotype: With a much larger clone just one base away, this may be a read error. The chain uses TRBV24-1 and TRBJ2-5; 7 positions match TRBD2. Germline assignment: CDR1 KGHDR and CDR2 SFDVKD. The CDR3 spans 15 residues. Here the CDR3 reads CATSDDPGGGETLYF. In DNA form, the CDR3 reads TGTGCCACCAGTGATGACCCGGGGGGAGGGGAGACCCTGTACTTC.

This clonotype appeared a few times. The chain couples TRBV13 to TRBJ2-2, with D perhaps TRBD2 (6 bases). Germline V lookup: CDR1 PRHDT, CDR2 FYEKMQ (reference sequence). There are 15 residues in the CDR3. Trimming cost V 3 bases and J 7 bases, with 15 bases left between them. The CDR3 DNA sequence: TGTGCCAGCAGCTTCGCACGGGAGTATGGCGGGGAGCTGTTTTTT. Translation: CASSFAREYGGELFF.

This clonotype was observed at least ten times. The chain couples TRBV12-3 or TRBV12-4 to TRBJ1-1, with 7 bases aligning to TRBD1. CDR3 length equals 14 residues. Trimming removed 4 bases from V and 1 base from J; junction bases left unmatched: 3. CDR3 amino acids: CASSWTGANTEAFF. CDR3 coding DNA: TGTGCCAGCAGTTGGACAGGAGCGAACACTGAAGCTTTCTTT.

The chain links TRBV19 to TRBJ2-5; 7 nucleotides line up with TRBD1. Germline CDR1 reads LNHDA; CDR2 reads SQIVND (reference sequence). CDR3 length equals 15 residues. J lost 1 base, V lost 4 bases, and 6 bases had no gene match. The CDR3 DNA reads TGTGCCAGTAGTAAGTGGACAGGCTCCCAAGAGACCCAGTACTTC. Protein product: CASSKWTGSQETQYF.

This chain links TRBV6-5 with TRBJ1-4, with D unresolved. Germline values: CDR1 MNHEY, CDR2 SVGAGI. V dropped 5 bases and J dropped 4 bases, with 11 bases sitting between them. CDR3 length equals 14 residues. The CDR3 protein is CASSEMGFNEKLFF. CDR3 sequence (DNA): TGTGCCAGCAGTGAAATGGGCTTTAATGAAAAACTGTTTTTT.

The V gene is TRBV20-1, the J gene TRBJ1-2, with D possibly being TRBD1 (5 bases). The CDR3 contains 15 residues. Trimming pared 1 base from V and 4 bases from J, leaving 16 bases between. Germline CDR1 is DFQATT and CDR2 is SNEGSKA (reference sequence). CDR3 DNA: TGCAGTGCTAGAGTTTTGGGGGAAGCTAGCTATGGCTACACCTTC. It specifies CSARVLGEASYGYTF.

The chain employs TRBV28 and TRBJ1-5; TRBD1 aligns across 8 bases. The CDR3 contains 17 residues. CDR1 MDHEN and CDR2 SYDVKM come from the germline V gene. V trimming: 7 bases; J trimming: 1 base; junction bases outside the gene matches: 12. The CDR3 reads CASNGQGASMSNQPQHF. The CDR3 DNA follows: TGTGCCAGCAATGGGCAGGGGGCGAGTATGAGCAATCAGCCCCAGCATTTT.

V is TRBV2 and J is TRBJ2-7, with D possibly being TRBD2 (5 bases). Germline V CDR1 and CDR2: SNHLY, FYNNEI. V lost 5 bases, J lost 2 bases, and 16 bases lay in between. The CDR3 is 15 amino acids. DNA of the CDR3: TGTGCCAGCAGTTCGCGGAGGTTGGGAACCTACGAGCAGTACTTC. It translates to CASSSRRLGTYEQYF.

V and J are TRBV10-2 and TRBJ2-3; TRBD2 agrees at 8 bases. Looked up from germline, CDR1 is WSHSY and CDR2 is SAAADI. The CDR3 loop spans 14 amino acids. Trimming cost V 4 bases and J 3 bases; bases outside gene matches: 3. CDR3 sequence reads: CASSVSGGTDTQYF. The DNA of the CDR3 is TGCGCCAGCAGTGTAAGCGGGGGAACAGATACGCAGTATTTT.